These 14 T cell receptor beta chains were all obtained from the same sample, sequenced in a study of blood T cell repertoires in COVID-19. Assay used: immunoSEQ multiplex PCR; TCRdb lists only in-frame clones, some missing. The sample records 200,000 to 250,000 clones, more than 65% being singletons. Sequencing input: peripheral blood. Receptors originate from a man aged 45-60 years with active or convalescent COVID-19.

V and J are TRBV19 and TRBJ1-2; 7 bases align to TRBD1. CDR3 size: 13 residues. Germline V gene data show CDR1 as LNHDA and CDR2 as SQIVND (reference sequence). The V segment lost 6 bases and the J segment 4 bases; nucleotides outside the gene matches: 5. DNA of the CDR3: TGTGCCAGTAGGCCGAGGGACAGCTATGGCTACACCTTC. It codes for CASRPRDSYGYTF.

This chain connects TRBV7-2 to TRBJ2-3; the D gene is possibly TRBD2 (7 bases). Germline V lookup: CDR1 SGHTA, CDR2 FQGNSA. V lost 4 bases, J lost 5 bases, and 16 bases lay in between. This CDR3 has 15 amino acids. This CDR3 is CASSSSDSGIDTQYF. In DNA, the CDR3 is TGTGCCAGCAGCTCCTCGGACAGCGGGATAGATACGCAGTATTTT.

The chain carries TRBV28 and TRBJ2-5; the D gene is possibly TRBD1 (6 bases). V shed 4 bases and J shed 4 bases, with 19 bases lying between them. The CDR3 consists of 16 residues. The germline V gene encodes CDR1 MDHEN and CDR2 SYDVKM. The CDR3: CASSSPIQGPVETQYF. Written as DNA, the CDR3 is TGTGCCAGCAGTTCCCCCATACAGGGCCCGGTAGAGACCCAGTACTTC.

The chain joins TRBV2 to TRBJ1-4; maybe TRBD1 (6 bases). Germline CDR1 is SNHLY and CDR2 is FYNNEI. The CDR3 is 13 residues long. V was cut by 6 bases and J by 7 bases, with 12 bases left in between. CDR3 coding DNA: TGTGCCAGCAGGAACAGGGCGAGTGAAAAACTGTTTTTT. Translating it yields CASRNRASEKLFF.

The chain carries TRBV5-4 and TRBJ1-2; the match to TRBD1 covers 7 bases. The J segment lost 0 bases and the V segment lost 3 bases, leaving 2 bases of the junction unmatched. The length of the CDR3 is 14 residues. Per the germline V gene, CDR1 is SGHNT and CDR2 is YYREEE (reference sequence). CDR3 amino acids: CASSYDRANYGYTF. CDR3 coding DNA: TGTGCCAGCAGCTACGACAGGGCTAACTATGGCTACACCTTC.

The chain links TRBV5-4 to TRBJ2-1; 7 bases agree with TRBD1. Germline CDR1 SGHNT, CDR2 YYREEE (reference sequence). Germline trimming cut 4 bases from V and 4 bases from J; bases unmatched to any gene: 11. CDR3 length equals 16 residues. CDR3 sequence (DNA): TGTGCCAGCAGCCAAAGAGAGACAGGGAATTACAATGAGCAGTTCTTC. This sequence encodes CASSQRETGNYNEQFF.

This chain connects TRBV7-8 to TRBJ1-1, with 9 bases lining up with TRBD1. Germline lookup yields CDR1 SGHVS and CDR2 FQNEAQ. The V and J ends lost 5 bases and 6 bases, in that order; junction bases with no gene match: 10. This CDR3 spans 15 amino acids. As DNA, the CDR3 is TGTGCCAGCAGCCCAGGACAGGGGTACGACGCTGAAGCTTTCTTT. It encodes CASSPGQGYDAEAFF.

V gene TRBV10-3 combines with J gene TRBJ1-2, with a tentative D call TRBD1 (6 bases). CDR1 is ENHRY, CDR2 SYGVKD, per germline. The CDR3 has 16 amino acids. V was shortened by 1 base and J by 2 bases, with 14 bases between the two germline ends. The CDR3 coding sequence is TGTGCCATCAGTGAGTTGGAACAGGGTTTAAACTATGGCTACACCTTC. Translating it yields CAISELEQGLNYGYTF.

J is TRBJ2-5 and V is TRBV19; D is possibly TRBD1 (5 bases). Germline CDR1 reads LNHDA; CDR2 reads SQIVND (reference sequence). The CDR3 has 13 residues. V was cut by 4 bases and J by 2 bases, with 8 bases left in between. The CDR3 reads CASSRGRQETQYF. Here the CDR3 DNA reads TGTGCCAGTAGTAGGGGCAGACAAGAGACCCAGTACTTC.

This chain uses TRBV9 with TRBJ1-6; tentatively, D is TRBD1 (5 bases). Per germline, CDR1 SGDLS and CDR2 YYNGEE. Trimming removed 0 bases from V and 13 bases from J, with 14 bases in between. The CDR3 loop spans 14 amino acids. The DNA of the CDR3 is TGTGCCAGCAGCGTAGATCCGGCGCGGGGGCCCCTCCACTTT. Its translation: CASSVDPARGPLHF.

The chain combines TRBV3-1 (or the pseudogene TRBV3-2) with TRBJ1-2; D gene ambiguous. CDR3 length equals 14 residues. V was pared by 0 bases and J by 8 bases, with 13 bases between. Germline lookup yields CDR1 LGHDT and CDR2 YNNKEL (reference sequence). The CDR3 DNA follows: TGTGCCAGCAGCCAAGATTCGGCAGGCCGGGGCTACACCTTC. Translating it yields CASSQDSAGRGYTF.

The chain joins TRBV25-1 to TRBJ2-6; the D is unclear. From germline, CDR1 is MGHDK and CDR2 SYGVNS. The length of the CDR3 is 14 residues. Trimming removed 10 bases from V and 2 bases from J, with 12 bases in between. The CDR3 DNA reads as TGTGCCACCATCGGGTCGGCTGGGGCCAACGTCCTGACTTTC. The encoded protein is CATIGSAGANVLTF. Complete variable domain (other parts from reference TRBV25-1 and TRBJ2-6): EADIYQTPRYLVIGTGKKITLECSQTMGHDKMYWYQQDPGMELHLIHYSYGVNSTEKGDLSSESTVSRIRTEHFPLTLESARPSHTSQYLCATIGSAGANVLTFGAGSRLTVL.

The chain uses TRBV2 and TRBJ2-5; 12 bases map to TRBD2. The trim removed 6 bases at V and 5 bases at J, leaving 10 bases unmatched. The length of the CDR3 is 16 residues. The germline V gene has CDR1 SNHLY and CDR2 FYNNEI. CDR3 DNA sequence: TGTGCCAGCAGCGTGACTAGCGGGAGAAGTGGTGAGACCCAGTACTTC. This encodes CASSVTSGRSGETQYF.

V and J are TRBV10-3 and TRBJ2-3, with TRBD2 matching over 10 bases. J gave up 5 bases and V 2 bases, and 4 bases lay outside the gene matches. The CDR3 spans 15 residues. CDR1 and CDR2 from the germline V gene are ENHRY and SYGVKD. CDR3 sequence (DNA): TGTGCCATCAGTGAGAGTGCTAGCGGGAGAGATACGCAGTATTTT. As protein: CAISESASGRDTQYF.